These 2 T cell receptor beta chains were all obtained from the same sample, sequenced in a study of blood T cell repertoires in COVID-19. Clones were sequenced by immunoSEQ multiplex PCR, and TCRdb holds only the in-frame ones, with some missing. Among a few hundred thousand clones listed, 75% to 90% were seen once. The specimen was peripheral blood. The receptor source for this set is an elderly woman with COVID-19, enrolled during active disease.

This clone was counted once. V is TRBV25-1 and J is TRBJ1-1, with D perhaps matching TRBD1 (5 bases). The germline V and J ends were trimmed by 6 bases and 1 base, with 12 bases remaining between them. There are 14 residues in the CDR3. Germline CDR1 MGHDK, CDR2 SYGVNS. The CDR3 DNA is TGTGCCAGCAGAAGGGGCGGGAAGAACACTGAAGCTTTCTTT. This encodes CASRRGGKNTEAFF.

This chain uses TRBV3-1 (or the pseudogene TRBV3-2) with TRBJ1-3; D is possibly TRBD1 (5 bases). CDR1 and CDR2 from the germline V gene are LGHDT and YNNKEL (reference sequence). The V end was cut by 5 bases, the J end by 2 bases, with 10 bases between. This CDR3 region has 14 residues. CDR3 region: CASSYGAAGNTIYF. The DNA for the CDR3 is TGTGCCAGCAGCTATGGGGCAGCTGGAAACACCATATATTTT.